Listed here are 12 T cell receptor beta chains from one sample, sequenced in a study of human T cells and chemical hapten exposure. A single record per CDR3 protein comes from TCRdb applying MiXCR to the RACE reads. The table lists roughly 120,000 distinct CDR3 sequences, roughly 14% of them singletons. The time point here: pre-sensitization, week 0. Sample treatment: therapeutic diphenylcyclopropenone sensitization with weekly scalp DPC. Specimen: whole blood, collected in connection with sensitization to the hapten diphenylcyclopropenone (DPC). These receptors were taken from a woman under 30 with alopecia areata. Some clones in this sample may be carry-over from other donors' samples.

J is TRBJ2-7 and V is TRBV2, with TRBD1 matching over 10 bases. V shed 3 bases, J shed 0 bases, and the junction held 2 bases outside the gene matches. The CDR3 has 15 amino acids. Per germline, CDR1 SNHLY and CDR2 FYNNEI. In nucleotides, the CDR3 is TGTGCCAGCAGTGACGACAGGGGGCCCTCCTACGAGCAGTACTTC. Its protein is CASSDDRGPSYEQYF.

There are a few counts of this clonotype. The chain links TRBV7-9 to TRBJ2-2; D is unclear. V lost 5 bases and J 10 bases, leaving 14 bases between the germline ends. The CDR3 covers 13 residues. From germline, CDR1 is SEHNR and CDR2 FQNEAQ (reference sequence). DNA for the CDR3: TGTGCCAGCAGCCCGCCCGGATGGGAGGAGCTGTTTTTT. It encodes CASSPPGWEELFF.

This clonotype showed up just a few times. The chain employs TRBV5-4 and TRBJ2-7; maybe TRBD1 (6 bases). This CDR3 comprises 13 residues. Trimming removed 9 bases from V and 3 bases from J, with 16 bases in between. From germline, CDR1 is SGHNT and CDR2 YYREEE (reference sequence). The CDR3 here is CAIGQRLNYEQYF. In nucleotides, the CDR3 is TGTGCCATTGGACAGCGCCTTAACTACGAGCAGTACTTC. Full variable domain (missing parts from reference TRBV5-4 and TRBJ2-7): ETGVTQSPTHLIKTRGQQVTLRCSSQSGHNTVSWYQQALGQGPQFIFQYYREEENGRGNFPPRFSGLQFPNYSSELNVNALELDDSALYLCAIGQRLNYEQYFGPGTRLTVT.

This clonotype came up a few times. The V and J genes are TRBV29-1 and TRBJ2-7; 12 bases map to TRBD2. Germline V gives CDR1 SQVTM, CDR2 ANQGSEA. Trimming at V came to 7 bases and at J to 9 bases, leaving 13 bases not matched to a gene. CDR3 length: 14 residues. The CDR3 loop reads CSAAPTSGGRVQYF. DNA for the CDR3: TGCAGCGCCGCACCAACTAGCGGGGGGCGTGTGCAGTACTTC.

The J gene is TRBJ1-3, the V gene TRBV7-9; D call uncertain. The CDR3 extends over 16 amino acids. V dropped 1 base and J dropped 2 bases, with 12 bases sitting between them. In germline, CDR1 is SEHNR, CDR2 FQNEAQ (reference sequence). The CDR3: CASSLVSRVPGNTIYF. Here the CDR3 DNA reads TGTGCCAGCAGCTTAGTGAGTCGGGTACCTGGAAACACCATATATTTT.

This clonotype was found a few times. This chain joins TRBV12-3 or TRBV12-4 and TRBJ2-3, with D possibly being TRBD1 or TRBD2 (5 bases each). The CDR3 runs to 14 residues. Trimming removed 6 bases from V and 1 base from J, with 11 bases in between. This CDR3 reads CASSSGDRTDTQYF. The CDR3 DNA sequence: TGTGCCAGCAGCTCCGGGGACCGCACAGATACGCAGTATTTT.

The table lists this clonotype with a few counts. The CDR3 DNA reads as TGCGCCAGCAGCCAAGACCCCCCAGGCAGGGGGAATGAAAAACTGTTTTTT. Translating it yields CASSQDPPGRGNEKLFF. The chain joins TRBV4-1 to TRBJ1-4; 7 positions agree with TRBD1. The V gene end was trimmed by 0 bases and the J gene end by 5 bases; junction bases not matched to a gene: 9. Germline values: CDR1 MGHRA, CDR2 YSYEKL. There are 17 residues in the CDR3.

V usage is TRBV7-8 and J usage is TRBJ2-5; 7 bases are shared with TRBD1. The CDR3 has 15 amino acids. CDR1 is SGHVS, CDR2 FQNEAQ, per germline. J gave up 2 bases and V 4 bases, and 7 bases lay outside the gene matches. CDR3 sequence reads: CASSSWTGQQETQYF. DNA of the CDR3: TGTGCCAGCAGCTCCTGGACAGGACAGCAAGAGACCCAGTACTTC.

This chain joins TRBV6-2 or TRBV6-3 and TRBJ2-1; possibly TRBD1 for D (6 bases). Germline CDR1 reads MNHEY; CDR2 reads SVGEGT. The CDR3 runs 13 residues. The V end was cut by 9 bases, the J end by 0 bases, with 9 bases between. CDR3 residues: CASRQVSYNEQFF. The CDR3 DNA reads as TGTGCCAGTAGACAGGTCTCCTACAATGAGCAGTTCTTC.

The chain joins TRBV6-6 to TRBJ1-6; 7 bases line up with TRBD1. After removal of 2 bases from V and 6 bases from J, the junction contained 4 bases not matched to a gene. CDR3 length: 15 amino acids. The germline V gene has CDR1 MNHNY and CDR2 SVGAGI (reference sequence). The chain's CDR3 is CASSYRHRGNSPLHF. The CDR3 DNA sequence: TGTGCCAGCAGTTACAGGCACAGGGGTAATTCACCCCTCCACTTT.

This clonotype was seen a few times. The chain is built from TRBV29-1 and TRBJ1-2; possible D gene TRBD1, 5 bases. V was cut by 6 bases and J by 3 bases, with 20 bases left in between. The CDR3 contains 15 residues. The germline gives CDR1 SQVTM, CDR2 ANQGSEA. For the CDR3, the DNA is TGCAGCGTCGCCCCAGTGGGGGTATCTGACTATGGCTACACCTTC. This sequence encodes CSVAPVGVSDYGYTF.

This clonotype has a handful of counts. This chain links TRBV20-1 with TRBJ2-1, with D perhaps assigned TRBD1 or TRBD2 (6 bases each). Trimming removed 6 bases at V and 3 bases at J, with 18 bases between. This CDR3 has 15 amino acids. Germline CDR1 DFQATT, CDR2 SNEGSKA (reference sequence). The CDR3 reads CSALSTGADYNEQFF. Written as DNA, the CDR3 is TGCAGTGCCCTCTCGACGGGGGCGGACTACAATGAGCAGTTCTTC.